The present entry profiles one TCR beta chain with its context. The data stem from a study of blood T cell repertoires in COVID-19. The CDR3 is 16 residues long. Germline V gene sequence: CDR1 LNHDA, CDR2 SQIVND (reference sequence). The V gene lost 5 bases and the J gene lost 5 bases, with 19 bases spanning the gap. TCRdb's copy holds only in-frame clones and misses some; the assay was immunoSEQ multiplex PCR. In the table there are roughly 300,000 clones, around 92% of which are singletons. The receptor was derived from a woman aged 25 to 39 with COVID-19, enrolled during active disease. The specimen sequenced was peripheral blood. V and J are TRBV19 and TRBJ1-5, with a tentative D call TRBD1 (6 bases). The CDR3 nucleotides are TGTGCCAGTAGTGGAGGACTCGACAGGAAACATCAGCCCCAGCATTTT. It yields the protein CASSGGLDRKHQPQHF.